Below, 27 T cell receptor beta chains from the same sample are listed, as sequenced in a study of identical twins. TCRdb used MiXCR to reprocess the 5' RACE reads, holding one entry per CDR3 protein. The sample consists of under 900,000 distinct CDR3 sequences, over 9% of them appearing once. These records were also assigned to another study, of yellow fever vaccine responses in identical twins.

The sample consisted of PBMCs. Receptors were obtained from a woman under 30 in good health.

Comment on this clonotype: A clone one base away is much larger, so this may be a read error. V gene TRBV2 combines with J gene TRBJ2-1, with 7 bases that match TRBD2. J lost 1 base, V lost 8 bases, and 2 bases had no gene match. This CDR3 is built from 13 residues. Germline-derived CDR1 and CDR2 are SNHLY and FYNNEI. The CDR3 is CASERESYNEQFF. Written as DNA, the CDR3 is TGTGCCAGCGAGCGGGAATCCTACAATGAGCAGTTCTTC.

This clonotype was seen only a few times. The rearrangement joins TRBV4-1 to TRBJ2-1, with 10 bases aligning to TRBD1. Germline values: CDR1 MGHRA, CDR2 YSYEKL. V lost 10 bases to trimming and J lost 6 bases; unmatched junction nucleotides: 12. The CDR3 contains 15 residues. CDR3 loop: CATRSGTGAINEQFF. The CDR3 DNA is TGCGCCACCCGATCCGGGACAGGGGCAATCAATGAGCAGTTCTTC.

This clonotype was recorded at least ten times. DNA for the CDR3: TGTGCCAGCAGCCAACTAGCGGGAGAGACCCAGTACTTC. It specifies CASSQLAGETQYF. This rearrangement joins TRBV7-9 to TRBJ2-5; 9 bases match TRBD2. V was pared by 5 bases and J by 4 bases, with 2 bases of the junction left unmatched. The CDR3 is 13 amino acids. Germline CDR1 reads SEHNR; CDR2 reads FQNEAQ (reference sequence).

This clonotype has a handful of counts. The chain carries TRBV7-9 and TRBJ2-2; D call uncertain. The V and J ends lost 5 bases and 2 bases respectively, with 9 bases between them. The germline V gene encodes CDR1 SEHNR and CDR2 FQNEAQ (reference sequence). The CDR3 sequence is 14 residues long. CDR3 nucleotide sequence: TGTGCCAGCAGCCCTCAGTTAAACACCGGGGAGCTGTTTTTT. Translating it yields CASSPQLNTGELFF.

This clonotype has only a few counts. The chain recombines TRBV7-2 with TRBJ1-4; D perhaps matches TRBD1 (6 bases). Trimming took 1 base from V and 8 from J, leaving 17 bases between them. The CDR3 totals 16 residues. The germline gives CDR1 SGHTA, CDR2 FQGNSA. CDR3 in DNA: TGTGCCAGCAGCTTAGTTTCGGGGGGCAGAGGGGAAAAACTGTTTTTT. Its protein is CASSLVSGGRGEKLFF.

This clonotype was picked up many times. V gene TRBV4-2 combines with J gene TRBJ2-5; TRBD2 agrees at 9 bases. The germline V gene encodes CDR1 LGHNA and CDR2 YNFKEQ. The CDR3 has 17 residues. Trimming removed 0 bases from V and 5 bases from J; junction bases left unmatched: 10. The CDR3 loop is CASSQDGSGGGVETQYF. Here the CDR3 DNA reads TGTGCCAGCAGCCAAGATGGTAGCGGGGGAGGTGTGGAGACCCAGTACTTC.

In DNA form, the CDR3 reads TGCGCCAGCAGCTTCCGGGGATTCCAAGAGACCCAGTACTTC. Translation gives CASSFRGFQETQYF. The J gene is TRBJ2-5, the V gene TRBV4-1; D may be TRBD2 (5 bases). CDR3 length: 14 amino acids. From germline, CDR1 is MGHRA and CDR2 YSYEKL. The V end was cut by 5 bases, the J end by 1 base, with 11 bases between.

This clonotype was counted at least ten times. The V gene is TRBV20-1, the J gene TRBJ2-1; D is unclear. V lost 2 bases and J lost 8, with 10 bases in between. The CDR3 has 12 residues. The germline V gene encodes CDR1 DFQATT and CDR2 SNEGSKA (reference sequence). CDR3 region: CSARIGNDEQFF. In nucleotides, the CDR3 is TGCAGTGCTAGAATAGGGAACGATGAGCAGTTCTTC.

This clonotype appeared many times. The rearrangement joins TRBV29-1 to TRBJ2-1; D could derive from TRBD1 or TRBD2 (5 bases each). CDR1 is SQVTM and CDR2 is ANQGSEA in the germline V gene. V shed 3 bases and J shed 7 bases, with 7 bases lying between them. The CDR3 length is 11 residues. Here the CDR3 reads CSVEGDNEQFF. The DNA of the CDR3 is TGCAGCGTTGAGGGGGATAATGAGCAGTTCTTC.

J is TRBJ2-2 and V is TRBV7-7; D possibly corresponds to TRBD1 (6 bases). Germline lookup yields CDR1 SSHAT and CDR2 FNYEAQ (reference sequence). Trimming left V 5 bases short and J 5 bases short, with 15 bases between. The CDR3 totals 15 residues. The CDR3 loop is CASSPIRGDTGELFF. Written as DNA, the CDR3 is TGTGCCAGCAGCCCCATCAGGGGTGATACCGGGGAGCTGTTTTTT. The variable domain in full, completed from reference TRBV7-7 and TRBJ2-2, reads GAGVSQSPRYKVTKRGQDVTLRCDPISSHATLYWYQQALGQGPEFLTYFNYEAQPDKSGLPSDRFSAERPEGSISTLTIQRTEQRDSAMYRCASSPIRGDTGELFFGEGSRLTVL.

The V call is TRBV20-1, the J call TRBJ2-7; possible D gene TRBD2, 5 bases. The CDR3 has 14 amino acids. CDR1 and CDR2 (germline): DFQATT, SNEGSKA (reference sequence). Trimming left V 3 bases short and J 7 bases short, with 19 bases between. CDR3 nucleotides: TGCAGTGCTAGCGCGTCTGGACCGGCGGGTGAGCAGTACTTC. Translating gives CSASASGPAGEQYF.

The sample holds a few counts of this clonotype. The chain links TRBV20-1 to TRBJ2-5; TRBD1 aligns across 10 bases. The germline CDR1 and CDR2 sequences are DFQATT and SNEGSKA (reference sequence). CDR3 length: 15 residues. V shed 2 bases and J 3 bases; nucleotides not matched to a gene: 6. The CDR3 sequence is CSARKRGTGEETQYF. The CDR3 region has the DNA TGCAGTGCTAGAAAAAGAGGGACAGGGGAAGAGACCCAGTACTTC.

The chain links TRBV19 to TRBJ1-1; D ambiguous. This CDR3 contains 13 residues. CDR1 is LNHDA, CDR2 SQIVND, per germline (reference sequence). V was pared by 5 bases and J by 6 bases, with 13 bases between. This CDR3 reads CASSVPPGAEAFF. The CDR3 DNA reads TGTGCCAGTAGTGTTCCCCCTGGCGCTGAAGCTTTCTTT.

This clonotype came up a few times. The J gene is TRBJ1-1, the V gene TRBV2; no clear D. The CDR3 runs 11 residues. The V gene's germline CDR1 is SNHLY and CDR2 FYNNEI. V was cut by 7 bases and J by 3 bases, with 6 bases left in between. As DNA, the CDR3 is TGTGCCAGCATAACACACACTGAAGCTTTCTTT. This gives the protein CASITHTEAFF.

The V and J genes are TRBV19 and TRBJ1-1, with TRBD1 matching 7 bases. The germline CDR1 and CDR2 sequences are LNHDA and SQIVND (reference sequence). The CDR3 is made up of 17 amino acids. V lost 5 bases, J lost 7 bases, and 19 bases stayed unmatched. The CDR3 sequence: CASSPRTGPGVLGEAFF. DNA for the CDR3: TGTGCCAGTAGTCCAAGGACAGGCCCAGGGGTTCTGGGTGAAGCTTTCTTT.

The V gene is TRBV4-1, the J gene TRBJ2-5, with D unclear. This CDR3 has 11 residues. V lost 0 bases and J lost 10, with 6 bases in between. Germline V gene lookup returns CDR1 MGHRA and CDR2 YSYEKL. Here the CDR3 reads CASSQEGRQYF. Here the CDR3 DNA reads TGCGCCAGCAGCCAAGAAGGTCGCCAGTACTTC.

This clonotype has ten or more counts. The V and J genes are TRBV5-1 and TRBJ2-3; no clear D gene. CDR3 length equals 16 residues. The V end lost 0 bases, the J end lost 2 bases, and 13 bases lay between the germline ends. Germline loops: CDR1 SGHRS, CDR2 YFSETQ. CDR3 region: CASSLAFRIPTDTQYF. The CDR3 coding sequence is TGCGCCAGCAGCTTGGCCTTTCGGATACCCACAGATACGCAGTATTTT.

V and J are TRBV10-3 and TRBJ2-1; D call uncertain. There are 13 residues in the CDR3. Germline values: CDR1 ENHRY, CDR2 SYGVKD. V lost 2 bases and J lost 3, with 5 bases in between. The CDR3 sequence is CAISETNYNEQFF. The CDR3 DNA follows: TGTGCCATCAGTGAGACTAACTACAATGAGCAGTTCTTC.

A few counts support this clonotype. This chain links TRBV10-3 with TRBJ1-2, with D perhaps TRBD1 (5 bases). Germline loops: CDR1 ENHRY, CDR2 SYGVKD. Trimming took 3 bases from V and 2 from J, leaving 10 bases between them. This CDR3 has 14 residues. In nucleotides, the CDR3 is TGTGCCATCAGTGATCCAGGGACGAACTATGGCTACACCTTC. Translated, it gives CAISDPGTNYGYTF.

This chain joins TRBV12-3 or TRBV12-4 and TRBJ2-7; D call uncertain. V was clipped by 4 bases and J by 0 bases, with 13 bases between them. The CDR3 consists of 15 residues. The chain's CDR3 is CASSSTGMSSYEQYF. The CDR3 region has the DNA TGTGCCAGCAGTTCGACGGGTATGAGCTCCTACGAGCAGTACTTC.

This clonotype came up a few times. The chain links TRBV12-3 or TRBV12-4 to TRBJ2-1, with 15 bases fitting TRBD2. The trim removed 3 bases at V and 3 bases at J, leaving 6 bases unmatched. This CDR3 is 18 amino acids long. Here the CDR3 DNA reads TGTGCCAGCAGTTTCGGGACTAGCGGGAGGCCATTCTACAATGAGCAGTTCTTC. Residues: CASSFGTSGRPFYNEQFF.

This clonotype turned up a few times. The rearrangement links TRBV4-2 to TRBJ2-7, with 7 bases lining up with TRBD1. The CDR3 totals 13 residues. Germline assignment: CDR1 LGHNA and CDR2 YNFKEQ. The V segment lost 2 bases and the J segment 4 bases; nucleotides outside the gene matches: 2. The CDR3 DNA follows: TGTGCCAGCAGCCAAATGACAGGGTACGAGCAGTACTTC. Protein sequence: CASSQMTGYEQYF.

The chain recombines TRBV29-1 with TRBJ1-1; 7 bases fit TRBD1. CDR1 and CDR2 (germline): SQVTM, ANQGSEA. This CDR3 is built from 12 residues. With V trimmed by 7 bases and J by 6 bases, 8 bases remained unmatched. CDR3 coding DNA: TGCAGCGCGAAAGACAGGGTTTCTGAAGCTTTCTTT. Translation: CSAKDRVSEAFF.

The chain employs TRBV7-2 and TRBJ2-2; D might be TRBD1 (6 bases). Trimming took 5 bases from V and 7 from J, leaving 14 bases between them. CDR1 and CDR2 from the germline V gene are SGHTA and FQGNSA. This CDR3 region has 14 residues. In DNA, the CDR3 is TGTGCCAGCAGCATAAGACAGGCCTTCGGGGAGCTGTTTTTT. This encodes CASSIRQAFGELFF.

This clonotype was recorded at least ten times. This chain links TRBV7-2 with TRBJ2-7; the D gene could be TRBD1 or TRBD2 (5 bases each). The CDR3 sequence is 16 residues long. Germline assignment: CDR1 SGHTA and CDR2 FQGNSA. V shed 6 bases and J shed 5 bases, with 23 bases lying between them. The CDR3 bases are TGTGCCAGCAGTTCACCTCCGGGACGGCGTGTCGACGAGCAGTACTTC. This codes for CASSSPPGRRVDEQYF. The whole variable domain, remainder taken from reference TRBV7-2 and TRBJ2-7, is GAGVSQSPSNKVTEKGKDVELRCDPISGHTALYWYRQSLGQGLEFLIYFQGNSAPDKSGLPSDRFSAERTGGSVSTLTIQRTQQEDSAVYLCASSSPPGRRVDEQYFGPGTRLTVT.

This clonotype occurred many times. The chain links TRBV12-3 or TRBV12-4 to TRBJ1-5, with D perhaps matching TRBD1 (6 bases). This CDR3 contains 15 residues. Trimming took 6 bases from V and 4 from J, leaving 16 bases between them. CDR3 protein: CASSQYRVENQPQHF. CDR3 coding DNA: TGTGCCAGCAGCCAGTACAGGGTCGAGAATCAGCCCCAGCATTTT.

The table lists this clonotype with a few counts. The CDR3 DNA sequence: TGCAGTGCAGCAGAAGAACTTAACTATGGCTACACCTTC. Its translation: CSAAEELNYGYTF. This sequence joins TRBV20-1 and TRBJ1-2; no definite D call. V was pared by 6 bases and J by 1 base, with 12 bases between. The CDR3 consists of 13 residues. Germline-derived CDR1 and CDR2 are DFQATT and SNEGSKA (reference sequence).